Following are 26 T cell receptor beta chains from one sample sequenced in a study of beta chain features in type 1 diabetes. The investigators reverse transcribed all of the isolated RNA, so they sequenced expressed TCRB transcripts. Repertoires were generated with immunoSEQ multiplex PCR, while TCRdb's copy carries only in-frame clones and drops some. This table holds roughly 150,000 clones, 8.5% to 14% found once. The sequencing input was central memory CD4+ T cells from blood. The receptor source for this set is a man in his late teens or twenties in good health.

This clone was picked up many times. The chain combines TRBV7-2 with TRBJ2-1, with D possibly TRBD2 on 6 matching bases. With 0 bases removed from V and 7 bases from J, the gap between germline ends came to 10 bases. This CDR3 region has 14 residues. The germline gives CDR1 SGHTA, CDR2 FQGNSA. CDR3 loop: CASSLAAGPNEQFF. Written as DNA, the CDR3 is TGTGCCAGCAGCTTAGCGGCGGGGCCAAATGAGCAGTTCTTC.

V usage is TRBV25-1 and J usage is TRBJ2-5; D gene uncertain. This CDR3 has 14 residues. CDR1 is MGHDK, CDR2 SYGVNS, per germline. With 2 bases removed from V and 1 base from J, the gap between germline ends came to 8 bases. CDR3 nucleotides: TGTGCCAGCAGTGAACGGCGGTTCCAAGAGACCCAGTACTTC. Translated, it gives CASSERRFQETQYF.

The chain links TRBV2 to TRBJ1-4; TRBD1 is a possible D gene (5 bases). CDR1 SNHLY and CDR2 FYNNEI come from the germline V gene. This CDR3 region has 14 residues. The ends were cut back, 5 bases at V and 6 bases at J, with 13 bases in the middle. The CDR3 DNA follows: TGTGCCAGCAGTCCGACCGGGGGTTATGAAAAACTGTTTTTT. Encoded protein: CASSPTGGYEKLFF. Together with reference TRBV2 and TRBJ1-4, the CDR3 gives the full variable domain: EPEVTQTPSHQVTQMGQEVILRCVPISNHLYFYWYRQILGQKVEFLVSFYNNEISEKSEIFDDQFSVERPDGSNFTLKIRSTKLEDSAMYFCASSPTGGYEKLFFGSGTQLSVL.

The chain employs TRBV9 and TRBJ2-1, with 8 bases lining up with TRBD2. Germline CDR1 SGDLS, CDR2 YYNGEE. This CDR3 has 17 residues. V lost 3 bases to trimming and J lost 2 bases; unmatched junction nucleotides: 10. The CDR3 loop reads CASSARSGIQTYNEQFF. CDR3 nucleotide sequence: TGTGCCAGCAGCGCCCGTAGCGGGATCCAGACCTACAATGAGCAGTTCTTC.

The rearrangement links TRBV6-5 to TRBJ1-1; D not certain. Germline CDR1 reads MNHEY; CDR2 reads SVGAGI. This CDR3 is built from 13 residues. The V end was cut by 2 bases, the J end by 1 base, with 5 bases between. Here the CDR3 DNA reads TGTGCCAGCAGTTACGGGGAGAACACTGAAGCTTTCTTT. Its translation is CASSYGENTEAFF.

The chain has TRBV28 and TRBJ1-1; unclear D gene. The CDR3 contains 15 residues. Per germline, CDR1 MDHEN and CDR2 SYDVKM. V lost 4 bases, J lost 4 bases, and 16 bases lay in between. In DNA, the CDR3 is TGTGCCAGCAGTTCCGGGGAGAGCGGTTTCACTGAAGCTTTCTTT. Its translation is CASSSGESGFTEAFF.

This clone was detected a few times. The rearrangement uses TRBV5-1 and TRBJ2-3; the D gene is possibly TRBD2 (5 bases). This CDR3 is built from 15 residues. Trimming left V 3 bases short and J 4 bases short, with 15 bases between. CDR1 is SGHRS, CDR2 YFSETQ, per germline. The CDR3 DNA is TGCGCCAGCAGCTCGGGGTCAGCGGAGGCAGATACGCAGTATTTT. Protein product: CASSSGSAEADTQYF.

The sample holds a few counts of this clone. V usage is TRBV4-2 and J usage is TRBJ2-4; the match to TRBD1 covers 7 bases. Germline V gives CDR1 LGHNA, CDR2 YNFKEQ. The CDR3 covers 15 residues. After removal of 2 bases from V and 0 bases from J, the junction contained 1 base not matched to a gene. The CDR3 loop reads CASSQNRGAKNIQYF. In DNA form, the CDR3 reads TGTGCCAGCAGCCAAAACAGGGGAGCCAAAAACATTCAGTACTTC.

The rearrangement joins TRBV30 to TRBJ2-7; D is unresolved. V was pared by 3 bases and J by 0 bases, with 12 bases between. There are 14 residues in the CDR3. Looked up from germline, CDR1 is GTSNPN and CDR2 is SVGIG (reference sequence). CDR3 residues: CAWRGPKSSYEQYF. The CDR3 nucleotides read TGTGCCTGGAGGGGCCCGAAGAGCTCCTACGAGCAGTACTTC.

The rearrangement links TRBV29-1 to TRBJ2-1; TRBD2 agrees at 10 bases. V was pared by 6 bases and J by 6 bases, with 5 bases of the junction left unmatched. The V gene's germline CDR1 is SQVTM and CDR2 ANQGSEA. The CDR3 has 13 amino acids. The DNA of the CDR3 is TGCAGCGTGATAGCGGGAGGCACCAATGAGCAGTTCTTC. Amino acids: CSVIAGGTNEQFF.

This clone was detected a few times. The chain joins TRBV11-2 to TRBJ1-1; D is ambiguous. Germline assignment: CDR1 SGHAT and CDR2 FQNNGV. Trimming pared 1 base from V and 0 bases from J, leaving 15 bases between. CDR3 length: 17 amino acids. Here the CDR3 DNA reads TGTGCCAGCAGCTTAGTAATGAGCCCTAGCATGAACACTGAAGCTTTCTTT. Protein product: CASSLVMSPSMNTEAFF.

This clone came up many times. This sequence joins TRBV7-2 and TRBJ2-4; no clear D gene. The V gene's germline CDR1 is SGHTA and CDR2 FQGNSA. CDR3 length: 15 amino acids. The V and J ends lost 4 bases and 6 bases respectively, with 16 bases between them. The CDR3 region has the DNA TGTGCCAGCAGCTCCCGGCACAGTAGTCTAAACATTCAGTACTTC. Translated: CASSSRHSSLNIQYF.

This sequence joins TRBV7-2 and TRBJ2-1, with 11 bases matching TRBD2. Germline-derived CDR1 and CDR2 are SGHTA and FQGNSA. The CDR3 covers 14 residues. V was clipped by 6 bases and J by 6 bases; unmatched bases: 4. As DNA, the CDR3 is TGTGCCAGCAGGTATAGCGGGGGGGCCAATGAGCAGTTCTTC. Amino acid sequence: CASRYSGGANEQFF. Combining the CDR3 with reference TRBV7-2 and TRBJ2-1 gives the whole variable domain GAGVSQSPSNKVTEKGKDVELRCDPISGHTALYWYRQSLGQGLEFLIYFQGNSAPDKSGLPSDRFSAERTGGSVSTLTIQRTQQEDSAVYLCASRYSGGANEQFFGPGTRLTVL.

This clone was counted only a few times. The chain couples TRBV28 to TRBJ2-5, with no clear D. Trimming took 3 bases from V and 6 from J, leaving 2 bases between them. This CDR3 has 10 residues. The germline V gene encodes CDR1 MDHEN and CDR2 SYDVKM. The CDR3 region has the DNA TGTGCCAGCAGTTTCAAGACCCAGTACTTC. Its protein is CASSFKTQYF.

The chain combines TRBV2 with TRBJ2-5; D unclear. The CDR3 contains 14 residues. The germline gives CDR1 SNHLY, CDR2 FYNNEI. The germline V and J ends were trimmed by 2 bases and 0 bases, with 7 bases remaining between them. CDR3 sequence: CASSESGYQETQYF. The CDR3 nucleotides are TGTGCCAGCAGTGAATCCGGATACCAAGAGACCCAGTACTTC.

This clone was detected many times. The chain carries TRBV19 and TRBJ2-7; 9 nucleotides match TRBD2. The germline V gene has CDR1 LNHDA and CDR2 SQIVND (reference sequence). The CDR3 covers 17 residues. V lost 1 base to trimming and J lost 3 bases; unmatched junction nucleotides: 10. The CDR3 sequence: CASSIGTSATYHYEQYF. CDR3 in DNA: TGTGCCAGTAGTATAGGGACTAGCGCGACTTATCACTACGAGCAGTACTTC.

V usage is TRBV5-6 and J usage is TRBJ1-1; D is perhaps TRBD1 (5 bases). V was clipped by 6 bases and J by 1 base, with 13 bases between them. This CDR3 comprises 14 residues. The germline CDR1 and CDR2 sequences are SGHDT and YYEEEE. The CDR3 region has the DNA TGTGCCAGCAACCGGGACCGCGGGAACACTGAAGCTTTCTTT. Protein sequence: CASNRDRGNTEAFF.

The chain combines TRBV5-1 with TRBJ1-6; 8 bases are shared with TRBD1. With V trimmed by 0 bases and J by 9 bases, 5 bases remained unmatched. CDR1 is SGHRS, CDR2 YFSETQ, per germline. This CDR3 has 15 residues. CDR3 bases: TGCGCCAGCAGCTTGGGCAGGGGGCAGAGTTCACCCCTCCACTTT. It codes for CASSLGRGQSSPLHF.

The chain joins TRBV19 to TRBJ2-7; D is uncertain. Germline lookup yields CDR1 LNHDA and CDR2 SQIVND (reference sequence). This CDR3 comprises 14 residues. Trimming cost V 3 bases and J 5 bases, with 14 bases left between them. The CDR3 is CASSMAPVFDEQYF. For the CDR3, the DNA is TGTGCCAGTAGTATGGCCCCAGTCTTTGACGAGCAGTACTTC.

The sample holds a few counts of this clone. The rearrangement uses TRBV5-6 and TRBJ2-5; TRBD2 matches at 7 bases. The CDR3 has 14 residues. Germline CDR1 reads SGHDT; CDR2 reads YYEEEE. Trimming at V came to 5 bases and at J to 3 bases, leaving 7 bases not matched to a gene. CDR3 in DNA: TGTGCCAGCAGAGCGGGATGGATGGAAGAGACCCAGTACTTC. It codes for CASRAGWMEETQYF.

This clone has just a few counts. The chain uses TRBV11-2 and TRBJ2-7; 7 bases align to TRBD1. The germline V gene has CDR1 SGHAT and CDR2 FQNNGV. V trimming: 5 bases; J trimming: 2 bases; junction bases outside the gene matches: 9. The CDR3 has 15 residues. CDR3 amino acids: CASSPGTASTYEQYF. Written as DNA, the CDR3 is TGTGCCAGCAGCCCAGGGACAGCGAGTACCTACGAGCAGTACTTC.

This clone was observed a handful of times. The chain links TRBV20-1 to TRBJ2-7, with 7 bases matching TRBD1. Germline lookup yields CDR1 DFQATT and CDR2 SNEGSKA (reference sequence). The trim removed 5 bases at V and 5 bases at J, leaving 3 bases unmatched. The CDR3 runs 11 residues. The CDR3 DNA sequence: TGCAGTGCTCCGACAGGGCACGAGCAGTACTTC. Encoded protein: CSAPTGHEQYF.

V usage is TRBV18 and J usage is TRBJ2-6; D possibly corresponds to TRBD1 (6 bases). Germline values: CDR1 KGHSH, CDR2 LQKENI. This CDR3 is built from 16 residues. The V end was cut by 4 bases, the J end by 0 bases, with 10 bases between. The CDR3 DNA is TGTGCCAGCTCACACAGGGAAGGCTCTGGGGCCAACGTCCTGACTTTC. It is translated as CASSHREGSGANVLTF.

The gene calls are TRBV5-1 and TRBJ2-1, with 13 bases lining up with TRBD2. The CDR3 is made up of 16 amino acids. Germline V gene sequence: CDR1 SGHRS, CDR2 YFSETQ. The V and J ends lost 0 bases and 15 bases, in that order; junction bases with no gene match: 12. DNA of the CDR3: TGCGCCAGCAGCTTGGATGTGGGGACTAGCGGGAAAGTTCTGTTCTTC. It encodes CASSLDVGTSGKVLFF.

This clone appeared a few times. The V call is TRBV4-3, the J call TRBJ2-7; D is uncertain. The CDR3 contains 13 residues. V gave up 0 bases and J gave up 0 bases, with 3 bases separating them. Germline CDR1 and CDR2: LGHNA and YSLEER. The CDR3 DNA is TGCGCCAGCAGCCAAGACAGCTCCTACGAGCAGTACTTC. Translated, it gives CASSQDSSYEQYF.

Written as DNA, the CDR3 is TGTGCCAGCAGCCAAGGAGTCCGGGAGGGCCGGGAGACCCAGTACTTC. Protein sequence: CASSQGVREGRETQYF. The rearrangement joins TRBV4-2 to TRBJ2-5; 8 bases are shared with TRBD2. The trim removed 1 base at V and 5 bases at J, leaving 9 bases unmatched. This CDR3 comprises 16 residues. The germline gives CDR1 LGHNA, CDR2 YNFKEQ.